The TCR beta chain described here comes from a study of identical twins. General study points: These conclusions were based on statistical analysis (cross-sectional, not following the same donors). Insertion counts were lower in abundant cord blood beta clonotypes, a trend that memory repertoires did not show. Beta out-of-frame sequences displayed a weaker excess of sharing between twins.

TCRdb re-derived calls from the 5' RACE reads in MiXCR, one entry per CDR3 protein. The sample includes roughly 250,000 distinct CDR3 sequences, approximately 7% of them seen just once. There are many counts of this clonotype. Its antigen is unknown. The sample was also linked to a second study, of yellow fever vaccine responses in identical twins.

The sequence was collected from a woman aged 18-29 years in good health. The sample consisted of memory (CD45RO+) T cells sorted from blood.

CDR3 region: CASTGTGVDEQFF. CDR3 sequence (DNA): TGTGCCAGTACCGGGACAGGGGTGGATGAGCAGTTCTTC. The chain uses TRBV12-3 or TRBV12-4 and TRBJ2-1; 10 nucleotides agree with TRBD1. This CDR3 contains 13 residues. V lost 9 bases and J lost 8; bases outside the gene matches: 7.